Below, 8 T cell receptor beta chains from the same sample are listed, as sequenced in a study of low-dose radiotherapy and immunotherapy resistance in tumors. TRAV and TRBV primers primed cDNA for both TCRalpha and TCRbeta. The authors amplified TCRs for 20 PCR cycles with a constant-region primer and a V-primer adapter. TCRdb processed the reads anew with MiXCR; each CDR3 protein has one entry. The sample lists over 5,500 distinct CDR3 sequences; approximately 71% were seen once. These receptors were taken from a human donor with advanced metastatic prostate, ovarian, gallbladder or colorectal cancer (not recorded which). This table probably holds off-target reads from a library built for another chain.

This clonotype has a single count. This chain connects TRBV11-2 to TRBJ2-3, with TRBD1 matching over 7 bases. The V and J ends lost 6 bases and 5 bases, in that order; junction bases with no gene match: 8. The CDR3 length is 14 residues. Germline loops: CDR1 SGHAT, CDR2 FQNNGV. In nucleotides, the CDR3 is TGTGCCAGCAGTTTACAGGGGCAAAAAGATACGCAGTATTTT. Translated: CASSLQGQKDTQYF.

This clonotype was observed a few times. The chain joins TRBV11-3 to TRBJ2-5; 7 nucleotides match TRBD2. The CDR3 runs 15 residues. Per the germline V gene, CDR1 is SGHNT and CDR2 is YENEEA. The trim removed 5 bases at V and 5 bases at J, leaving 11 bases unmatched. The CDR3 protein is CASSPGEGRAETQYF. The CDR3 DNA sequence: TGTGCCAGCAGCCCGGGCGAGGGGAGGGCCGAGACCCAGTACTTC.

This clonotype occurred once. CDR3 nucleotide sequence: TGTGCCAGCAGCCAAGGGGGGCCTAGCGGGAGGAATGAGCAGTTCTTC. As protein: CASSQGGPSGRNEQFF. This chain connects TRBV3-1 to TRBJ2-1, with TRBD2 matching 11 bases. The CDR3 contains 16 residues. Per the germline V gene, CDR1 is LGHDT and CDR2 is YNNKEL (reference sequence). The ends lost 1 base at V and 7 bases at J; junction bases unmatched: 6.

The rearrangement joins TRBV24-1 to TRBJ2-5; D may correspond to TRBD1 or TRBD2 (5 bases each). Germline assignment: CDR1 KGHDR and CDR2 SFDVKD. V was shortened by 4 bases and J by 8 bases, with 10 bases between the two germline ends. The CDR3 contains 12 residues. Written as DNA, the CDR3 is TGTGCCACCAGTGAAGCCGGGACCACCCAGTACTTC. This gives the protein CATSEAGTTQYF.

This chain connects TRBV6-6 to TRBJ2-3; D is perhaps TRBD1 (5 bases). V was clipped by 6 bases and J by 2 bases, with 15 bases between them. CDR1 is MNHNY, CDR2 SVGAGI, per germline (reference sequence). The CDR3 is 15 residues long. In DNA form, the CDR3 reads TGTGCCAGCAGCCCTTCCACAGGTTCCACAGATACGCAGTATTTT. Encoded protein: CASSPSTGSTDTQYF.

The chain uses TRBV19 and TRBJ2-7; D not resolved. Germline CDR1 is LNHDA and CDR2 is SQIVND (reference sequence). The CDR3 contains 14 residues. V was pared by 1 base and J by 0 bases, with 7 bases between. This chain's CDR3 is CASSIVGSSYEQYF. Here the CDR3 DNA reads TGTGCCAGTAGTATAGTTGGAAGCTCCTACGAGCAGTACTTC.

CDR3 loop: CASSGEGRGSEQFF. The CDR3 coding sequence is TGTGCCAGCAGTGGTGAGGGGAGAGGAAGTGAGCAGTTCTTC. The rearrangement links TRBV28 to TRBJ2-1; D might be TRBD1 or TRBD2, each matching 5 bases. V lost 5 bases and J 9 bases, leaving 17 bases between the germline ends. CDR1 MDHEN and CDR2 SYDVKM come from the germline V gene. CDR3 length: 14 amino acids.

The genes are TRBV20-1 and TRBJ2-1, with TRBD1 identical over 8 bases. CDR1 DFQATT and CDR2 SNEGSKA come from the germline V gene (reference sequence). The CDR3 runs 12 residues. V lost 6 bases and J lost 8; bases outside the gene matches: 6. CDR3 region: CSAWTGWDEQFF. CDR3 sequence (DNA): TGCAGTGCCTGGACAGGGTGGGATGAGCAGTTCTTC.